The 21 T cell receptor beta chains below were found in one sample sequenced in a study of neoadjuvant nivolumab and ipilimumab in lung cancer. This table comes from immunoSEQ multiplex PCR, and its TCRdb copy is limited to in-frame clones, with some not included. The profile shows tens of thousands of clones, around 80% of them singletons. Sequences were derived from peripheral blood, sampled before neoadjuvant nivolumab, alone or with ipilimumab. These receptor sequences come from an adult with non-small cell lung cancer.

This chain connects TRBV28 to TRBJ2-7, with 9 bases fitting TRBD1. This CDR3 is built from 15 residues. V lost 6 bases to trimming and J lost 2 bases; unmatched junction nucleotides: 8. The germline CDR1 and CDR2 sequences are MDHEN and SYDVKM. The chain's CDR3 is CASSPPGQGTYEQYF. CDR3 bases: TGTGCCAGCAGCCCCCCGGGACAGGGAACCTACGAGCAGTACTTC.

The chain recombines TRBV18 with TRBJ1-4; D is possibly TRBD1 (5 bases). The germline gives CDR1 KGHSH, CDR2 LQKENI. The ends were cut back, 3 bases at V and 4 bases at J, with 18 bases in the middle. The length of the CDR3 is 17 residues. The CDR3 nucleotides read TGTGCCAGCTCACCGTTGGGACCGCGTAACAATAATGAAAAACTGTTTTTT. Protein sequence: CASSPLGPRNNNEKLFF. The complete variable domain, with remaining parts taken from reference TRBV18 and TRBJ1-4, reads NAGVMQNPRHLVRRRGQEARLRCSPMKGHSHVYWYRQLPEEGLKFMVYLQKENIIDESGMPKERFSAEFPKEGPSILRIQQVVRGDSAAYFCASSPLGPRNNNEKLFFGSGTQLSVL.

This clone turned up a few times. The chain joins TRBV7-8 to TRBJ1-5; the match to TRBD1 covers 9 bases. V was clipped by 4 bases and J by 1 base; unmatched bases: 5. This CDR3 is 16 amino acids long. Per the germline V gene, CDR1 is SGHVS and CDR2 is FQNEAQ. For the CDR3, the DNA is TGTGCCAGCAGCTCCCTGACAGGGGGGAGCAATCAGCCCCAGCATTTT. Protein product: CASSSLTGGSNQPQHF.

This clone was seen a few times. The chain links TRBV5-1 to TRBJ1-1, with D possibly matching TRBD1 (5 bases). Germline lookup yields CDR1 SGHRS and CDR2 YFSETQ. Between the trimmed V and J ends, which lost 4 bases and 1 base, there was a span of 11 bases. The CDR3 consists of 14 residues. Here the CDR3 DNA reads TGCGCCAGCAGCGTGGGACGGAGGAACACTGAAGCTTTCTTT. Translation: CASSVGRRNTEAFF.

This clone was counted a few times. The V call is TRBV19, the J call TRBJ2-7; D is ambiguous. Trimming left V 1 base short and J 0 bases short, with 4 bases between. Per germline, CDR1 LNHDA and CDR2 SQIVND (reference sequence). The CDR3 totals 13 residues. The DNA of the CDR3 is TGTGCCAGTAGTATAGGAAGCTCCTACGAGCAGTACTTC. It translates to CASSIGSSYEQYF.

The genes are TRBV5-4 and TRBJ1-2; 7 bases map to TRBD1. V dropped 1 base and J dropped 2; count of bases not matched to a gene: 2. The CDR3 consists of 14 residues. Germline assignment: CDR1 SGHNT and CDR2 YYREEE (reference sequence). The CDR3 sequence: CASSLTGENYGYTF. CDR3 nucleotides: TGTGCCAGCAGCTTGACAGGGGAAAACTATGGCTACACCTTC. Drawing the rest from reference TRBV5-4 and TRBJ1-2, the complete variable domain is ETGVTQSPTHLIKTRGQQVTLRCSSQSGHNTVSWYQQALGQGPQFIFQYYREEENGRGNFPPRFSGLQFPNYSSELNVNALELDDSALYLCASSLTGENYGYTFGSGTRLTVV.

This clone has only one observation. This chain links TRBV10-3 with TRBJ2-7; TRBD1 matches 9 bases. Trimming took 4 bases from V and 3 from J; bases not matched to a gene: 1. Germline V CDR1 and CDR2: ENHRY, SYGVKD. The CDR3 is made up of 13 amino acids. The CDR3 coding sequence is TGTGCCATCAGTGGGGGACAGGGCTACGAGCAGTACTTC. Its protein is CAISGGQGYEQYF.

This clone showed up just a few times. This chain joins TRBV6-5 and TRBJ1-6; D ambiguous. V lost 5 bases and J lost 7, with 12 bases in between. The CDR3 totals 14 residues. From germline, CDR1 is MNHEY and CDR2 SVGAGI. The DNA for the CDR3 is TGTGCCAGCAGTCAAAGGGAGCGAAATTCACCCCTCCACTTT. Protein: CASSQRERNSPLHF.

The chain employs TRBV7-6 and TRBJ2-4, with TRBD1 matching over 9 bases. The CDR3 totals 18 residues. Trimming took 6 bases from V and 0 from J; bases not matched to a gene: 12. The V gene's germline CDR1 is SGHVS and CDR2 FNYEAQ. The DNA of the CDR3 is TGTGCCAGCAGTCCGACCGGGACAGGGAGACTAGCCAAAAACATTCAGTACTTC. Residues: CASSPTGTGRLAKNIQYF.

V is TRBV9 and J is TRBJ1-5; D perhaps matches TRBD1 (5 bases). This CDR3 contains 15 residues. Germline V gene data show CDR1 as SGDLS and CDR2 as YYNGEE. Trimming removed 0 bases from V and 7 bases from J, with 14 bases in between. CDR3 DNA sequence: TGTGCCAGCAGCGTAGGTCCCTCCAGGGAACAGCCCCAGCATTTT. The encoded protein is CASSVGPSREQPQHF.

This chain joins TRBV7-2 and TRBJ2-6; 9 positions match TRBD1. The CDR3 is 18 amino acids. Germline V gene lookup returns CDR1 SGHTA and CDR2 FQGNSA. The trim removed 1 base at V and 3 bases at J, leaving 7 bases unmatched. CDR3 DNA: TGTGCCAGCAGCTTAGATACAGGGGGCGTTCTTGGGGCCAACGTCCTGACTTTC. It translates to CASSLDTGGVLGANVLTF.

The sample holds one count of this clone. This rearrangement joins TRBV19 to TRBJ2-6; D possibly corresponds to TRBD1 (5 bases). The CDR3 is 16 residues long. The germline CDR1 and CDR2 sequences are LNHDA and SQIVND (reference sequence). V lost 11 bases and J lost 0, with 17 bases in between. Here the CDR3 reads CASSRGILSGANVLTF. CDR3 nucleotide sequence: TGTGCCTCCTCTAGGGGCATACTCTCTGGGGCCAACGTCCTGACTTTC.

In DNA form, the CDR3 reads TGCGCCAGCAGCCCCCGGGGGGGCCGCACAGATACGCAGTATTTT. Its protein is CASSPRGGRTDTQYF. V usage is TRBV5-1 and J usage is TRBJ2-3; 8 nucleotides agree with TRBD2. The CDR3 sequence is 15 residues long. CDR1 and CDR2 from the germline V gene are SGHRS and YFSETQ. Trimming removed 4 bases from V and 1 base from J; junction bases left unmatched: 5.

In its sample, this clone was seen a few times. This chain links TRBV7-6 with TRBJ1-1; D not certain. This CDR3 has 13 amino acids. V was clipped by 6 bases and J by 1 base, with 9 bases between them. The germline CDR1 and CDR2 sequences are SGHVS and FNYEAQ. The CDR3: CASRGLTNTEAFF. DNA of the CDR3: TGTGCCAGCAGGGGTTTGACGAACACTGAAGCTTTCTTT.

The chain links TRBV18 to TRBJ2-7; no firm D call. Trimming pared 3 bases from V and 6 bases from J, leaving 15 bases between. Germline CDR1 KGHSH, CDR2 LQKENI. The CDR3 length is 14 residues. Here the CDR3 DNA reads TGTGCCAGCTCACCCCGGGCAGAGAGCCGCGAGCAGTACTTC. Translating it yields CASSPRAESREQYF.

The V gene is TRBV5-1, the J gene TRBJ2-1, with D unresolved. Trimming stripped 5 bases from V and 1 base from J, with 16 bases between. There are 16 residues in the CDR3. Germline CDR1 reads SGHRS; CDR2 reads YFSETQ. The CDR3 region has the DNA TGCGCCAGCAGTCGTCAGGCCCGAGAGTCCTACAATGAGCAGTTCTTC. It is translated as CASSRQARESYNEQFF.

The V and J genes are TRBV5-1 and TRBJ2-1; 8 bases are a match to TRBD1. The CDR3 contains 16 residues. The germline CDR1 and CDR2 sequences are SGHRS and YFSETQ. V gave up 0 bases and J gave up 7 bases; unmatched junction bases: 9. The CDR3 coding sequence is TGCGCCAGCAGCTTGGCCCCTTGGACAGGGAGAAATGAGCAGTTCTTC. Protein product: CASSLAPWTGRNEQFF. Variable domain in full (rest from reference TRBV5-1 and TRBJ2-1): KAGVTQTPRYLIKTRGQQVTLSCSPISGHRSVSWYQQTPGQGLQFLFEYFSETQRNKGNFPGRFSGRQFSNSRSEMNVSTLELGDSALYLCASSLAPWTGRNEQFFGPGTRLTVL.

This sequence joins TRBV14 and TRBJ2-1; the D is unclear. This CDR3 region has 13 residues. Germline V gene lookup returns CDR1 SGHDN and CDR2 FVKESK. Trimming stripped 1 base from V and 7 bases from J, with 8 bases between. CDR3 nucleotide sequence: TGTGCCAGCAGCCAAGTTGGTGCGAATGAGCAGTTCTTC. Its translation: CASSQVGANEQFF.

The rearrangement joins TRBV10-1 to TRBJ2-1; D ambiguous. The CDR3 is 17 amino acids. Germline CDR1 is WNHNN and CDR2 is SYGVQD (reference sequence). V was trimmed by 0 bases and J by 4 bases, leaving 16 bases between them. The CDR3 loop reads CASSESVQETLYNEQFF. CDR3 DNA: TGCGCCAGCAGTGAGTCTGTCCAGGAGACACTGTACAATGAGCAGTTCTTC.

The chain joins TRBV9 to TRBJ2-1; TRBD2 matches at 9 bases. V lost 7 bases to trimming and J lost 3 bases; unmatched junction nucleotides: 5. The CDR3 runs 14 residues. Germline assignment: CDR1 SGDLS and CDR2 YYNGEE. As DNA, the CDR3 is TGTGCCAGCGCGGGGGGGGACAACTACAATGAGCAGTTCTTC. This sequence encodes CASAGGDNYNEQFF.

The chain employs TRBV5-1 and TRBJ2-5; D possibly corresponds to TRBD2 (5 bases). This CDR3 is built from 16 residues. V was shortened by 0 bases and J by 4 bases, with 16 bases between the two germline ends. Germline loops: CDR1 SGHRS, CDR2 YFSETQ. CDR3 sequence: CASSLGGLGGTETQYF. Written as DNA, the CDR3 is TGCGCCAGCAGCTTGGGCGGGTTAGGAGGTACAGAGACCCAGTACTTC.